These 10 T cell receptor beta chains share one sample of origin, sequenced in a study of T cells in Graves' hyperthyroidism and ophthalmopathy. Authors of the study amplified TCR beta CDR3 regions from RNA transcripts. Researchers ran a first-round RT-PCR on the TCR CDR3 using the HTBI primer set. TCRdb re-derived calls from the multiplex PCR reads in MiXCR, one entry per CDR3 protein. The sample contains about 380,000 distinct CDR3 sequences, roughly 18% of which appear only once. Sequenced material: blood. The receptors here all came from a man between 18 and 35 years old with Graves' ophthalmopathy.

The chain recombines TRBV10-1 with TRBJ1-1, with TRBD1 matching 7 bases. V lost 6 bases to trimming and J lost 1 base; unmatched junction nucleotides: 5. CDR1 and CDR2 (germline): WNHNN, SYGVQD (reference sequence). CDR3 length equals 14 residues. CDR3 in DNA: TGCGCCAGCAGCTCAGGACAGGAGAACACTGAAGCTTTCTTT. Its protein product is CASSSGQENTEAFF.

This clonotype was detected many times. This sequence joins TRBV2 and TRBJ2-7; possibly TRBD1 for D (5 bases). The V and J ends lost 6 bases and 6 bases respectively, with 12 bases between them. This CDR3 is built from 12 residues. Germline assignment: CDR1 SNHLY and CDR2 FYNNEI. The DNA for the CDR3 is TGTGCCAGCAGGATGGTGGGGCCCGAGCAGTACTTC. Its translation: CASRMVGPEQYF.

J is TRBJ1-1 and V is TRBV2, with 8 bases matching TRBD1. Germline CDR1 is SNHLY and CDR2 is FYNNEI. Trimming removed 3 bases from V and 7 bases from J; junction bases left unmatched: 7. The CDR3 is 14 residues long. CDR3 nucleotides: TGTGCCAGCAGTGATAGAGGCAGGGGGCTTGAAGCTTTCTTT. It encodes CASSDRGRGLEAFF.

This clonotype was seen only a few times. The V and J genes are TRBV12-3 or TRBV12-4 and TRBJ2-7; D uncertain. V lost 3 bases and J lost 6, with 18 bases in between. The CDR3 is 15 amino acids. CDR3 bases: TGTGCCAGCAGTTTCGGCTCCCAAGTGGGTCGCGAGCAGTACTTC. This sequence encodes CASSFGSQVGREQYF.

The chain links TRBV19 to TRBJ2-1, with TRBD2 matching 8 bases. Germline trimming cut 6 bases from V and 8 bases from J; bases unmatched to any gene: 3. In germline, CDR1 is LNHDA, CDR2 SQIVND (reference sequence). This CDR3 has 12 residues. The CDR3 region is CASSGGVHEQFF. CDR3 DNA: TGTGCCAGTAGCGGGGGGGTTCATGAGCAGTTCTTC.

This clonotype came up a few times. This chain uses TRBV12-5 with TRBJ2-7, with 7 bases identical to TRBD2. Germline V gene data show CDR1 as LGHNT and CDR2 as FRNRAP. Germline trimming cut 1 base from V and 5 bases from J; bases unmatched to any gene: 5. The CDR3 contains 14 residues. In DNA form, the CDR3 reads TGTGCTAGTGGTTTGGGGACTAGTCAGGACGAGCAGTACTTC. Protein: CASGLGTSQDEQYF.

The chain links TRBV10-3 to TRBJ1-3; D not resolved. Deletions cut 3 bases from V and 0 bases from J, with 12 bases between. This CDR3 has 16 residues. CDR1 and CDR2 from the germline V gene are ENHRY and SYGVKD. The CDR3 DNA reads TGTGCCATCAGTGACCCCCAGGCAGGCTCTGGAAACACCATATATTTT. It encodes CAISDPQAGSGNTIYF.

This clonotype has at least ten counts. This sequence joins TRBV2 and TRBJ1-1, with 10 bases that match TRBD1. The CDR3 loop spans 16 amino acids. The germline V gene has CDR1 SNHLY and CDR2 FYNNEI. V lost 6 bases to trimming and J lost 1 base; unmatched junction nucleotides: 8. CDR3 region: CASRMGQGRTNTEAFF. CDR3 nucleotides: TGTGCCAGCAGAATGGGACAGGGGCGGACGAACACTGAAGCTTTCTTT.

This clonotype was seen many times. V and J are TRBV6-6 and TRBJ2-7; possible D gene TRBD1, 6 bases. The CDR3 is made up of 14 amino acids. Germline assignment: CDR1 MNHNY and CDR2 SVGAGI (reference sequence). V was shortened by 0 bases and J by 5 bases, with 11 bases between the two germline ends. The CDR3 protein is CASSYSGRGDEQYF. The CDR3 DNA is TGTGCCAGCAGTTACTCGGGCAGGGGTGACGAGCAGTACTTC.

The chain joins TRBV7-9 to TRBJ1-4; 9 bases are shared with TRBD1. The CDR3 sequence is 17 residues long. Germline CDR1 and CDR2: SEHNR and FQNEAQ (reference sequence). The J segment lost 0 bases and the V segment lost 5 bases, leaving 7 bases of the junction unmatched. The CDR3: CASSTMGQGTTNEKLFF. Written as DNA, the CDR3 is TGTGCCAGCAGCACAATGGGACAGGGAACAACTAATGAAAAACTGTTTTTT.